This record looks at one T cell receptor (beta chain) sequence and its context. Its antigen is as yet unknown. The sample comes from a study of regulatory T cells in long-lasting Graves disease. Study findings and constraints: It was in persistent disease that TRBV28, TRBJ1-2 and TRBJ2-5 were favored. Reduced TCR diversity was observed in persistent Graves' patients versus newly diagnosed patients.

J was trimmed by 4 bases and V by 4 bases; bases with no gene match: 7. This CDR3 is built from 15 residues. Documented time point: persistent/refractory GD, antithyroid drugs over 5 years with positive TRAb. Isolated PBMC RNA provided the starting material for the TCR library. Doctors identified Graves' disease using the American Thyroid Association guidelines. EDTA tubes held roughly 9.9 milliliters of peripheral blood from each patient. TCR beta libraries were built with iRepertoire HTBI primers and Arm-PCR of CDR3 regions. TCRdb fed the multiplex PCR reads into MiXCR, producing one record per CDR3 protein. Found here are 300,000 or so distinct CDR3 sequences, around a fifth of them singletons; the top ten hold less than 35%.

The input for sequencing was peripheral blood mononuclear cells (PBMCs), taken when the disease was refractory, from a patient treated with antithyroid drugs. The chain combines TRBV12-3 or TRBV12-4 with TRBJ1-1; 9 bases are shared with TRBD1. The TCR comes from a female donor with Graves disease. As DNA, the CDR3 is TGTGCCAGCAGTTACGGGACAGGGACGGGCACTGAAGCTTTCTTT. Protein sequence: CASSYGTGTGTEAFF.